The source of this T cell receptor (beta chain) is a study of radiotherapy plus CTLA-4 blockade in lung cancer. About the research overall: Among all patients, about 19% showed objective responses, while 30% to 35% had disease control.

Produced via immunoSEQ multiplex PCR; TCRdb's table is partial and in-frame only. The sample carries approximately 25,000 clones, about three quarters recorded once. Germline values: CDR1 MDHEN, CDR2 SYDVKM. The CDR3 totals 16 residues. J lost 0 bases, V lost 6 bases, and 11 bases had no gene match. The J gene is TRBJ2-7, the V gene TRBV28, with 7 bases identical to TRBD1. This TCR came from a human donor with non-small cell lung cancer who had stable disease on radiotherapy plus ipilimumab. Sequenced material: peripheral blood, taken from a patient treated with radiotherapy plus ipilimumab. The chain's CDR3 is CASRRNSGTASYEQYF. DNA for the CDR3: TGTGCCAGCAGGAGGAATTCCGGGACAGCCTCCTACGAGCAGTACTTC.